These 31 T cell receptor beta chains came from one sample sequenced in a study of cytomegalovirus exposure and HLA in healthy donors. PCR amplification relied on 60 Vbeta primers (plus 13 Jbeta primers). Libraries were prepared by immunoSEQ multiplex PCR; TCRdb keeps only in-frame clonotypes and omits some of them. The table has around 220,000 clones, roughly 80% seen once. Specimen: PBMCs. The receptors were gathered from a girl aged 10-17 years in good health and CMV-seronegative.

A note on this clone: The sample contains more than one DNA sequence encoding this CDR3. The V gene is TRBV27, the J gene TRBJ2-5, with 7 bases lining up with TRBD2. There are 14 residues in the CDR3. The germline CDR1 and CDR2 sequences are MNHEY and SMNVEV (reference sequence). The V segment lost 5 bases and the J segment 4 bases; nucleotides outside the gene matches: 7. The chain's CDR3 is CASSPRTGGETQYF. The CDR3 DNA reads TGTGCCAGCAGTCCCCGGACGGGGGGAGAGACCCAGTACTTC.

This chain joins TRBV5-5 and TRBJ2-1, with D maybe TRBD2 (5 bases). There are 17 residues in the CDR3. Germline V CDR1 and CDR2: SGHKS, YYEKEE (reference sequence). The V end lost 0 bases, the J end lost 5 bases, and 18 bases lay between the germline ends. The CDR3 coding sequence is TGTGCCAGCAGCTTGGGGGTGGTCGACTACACCGACAATGAGCAGTTCTTC. Residues: CASSLGVVDYTDNEQFF.

The rearrangement links TRBV30 to TRBJ1-1; D is unclear. Germline V gene sequence: CDR1 GTSNPN, CDR2 SVGIG (reference sequence). Between the trimmed V and J ends, which lost 4 bases and 3 bases, there was a span of 18 bases. CDR3 size: 15 residues. CDR3 DNA: TGTGCCTGGACCTTAAGAACATCGCAGTACACTGAAGCTTTCTTT. Protein sequence: CAWTLRTSQYTEAFF.

The rearrangement links TRBV5-1 to TRBJ1-3; D may be TRBD1 (6 bases). The CDR3 consists of 16 residues. The V and J ends lost 4 bases and 4 bases respectively, with 18 bases between them. From germline, CDR1 is SGHRS and CDR2 YFSETQ. CDR3 loop: CASSLPTQGSGNTIYF. The CDR3 nucleotides read TGCGCCAGCAGCCTCCCAACCCAGGGGTCCGGAAACACCATATATTTT.

The chain joins TRBV6-4 to TRBJ1-2, with 7 positions matching TRBD1. V lost 6 bases and J lost 3; bases outside the gene matches: 13. Germline CDR1 MRHNA, CDR2 SNTAGT. This CDR3 has 16 residues. The CDR3 region is CASSWRQGGGYYGYTF. Written as DNA, the CDR3 is TGTGCCAGCAGCTGGCGGCAGGGGGGTGGCTACTATGGCTACACCTTC.

V and J are TRBV29-1 and TRBJ2-7; a possible D gene is TRBD1 (7 bases). V was cut by 5 bases and J by 2 bases, with 16 bases left in between. CDR3 size: 14 residues. Germline CDR1 reads SQVTM; CDR2 reads ANQGSEA. CDR3 nucleotides: TGCAGCGTTACACCCCAGGGGGGAACCTACGAGCAGTACTTC. Amino acid sequence: CSVTPQGGTYEQYF.

This chain connects TRBV9 to TRBJ2-2; D unresolved. Germline V gene lookup returns CDR1 SGDLS and CDR2 YYNGEE. The CDR3 loop spans 14 amino acids. Trimming shortened V by 0 bases and J by 6 bases, and 9 bases separated the two germline ends. The CDR3 region has the DNA TGTGCCAGCAGCGTAGCCGGGTATGCCGGGGAGCTGTTTTTT. Translated, it gives CASSVAGYAGELFF.

This clone has only a few counts. The chain employs TRBV6-4 and TRBJ2-1, with D possibly matching TRBD2 (5 bases). The germline CDR1 and CDR2 sequences are MRHNA and SNTAGT. This CDR3 contains 13 residues. V was pared by 4 bases and J by 3 bases, with 7 bases between. CDR3 protein: CASSAEGYNEQFF. DNA of the CDR3: TGTGCCAGCAGTGCTGAGGGCTACAATGAGCAGTTCTTC.

The chain has TRBV7-3 and TRBJ1-1; 7 nucleotides line up with TRBD1. CDR3 length: 13 residues. The germline V gene has CDR1 SGHTA and CDR2 FQGTGA. Trimming removed 5 bases from V and 5 bases from J; junction bases left unmatched: 5. As DNA, the CDR3 is TGTGCCAGCAGCCCGGACAGGTCAACTGAAGCTTTCTTT. Translation gives CASSPDRSTEAFF.

The genes are TRBV11-3 and TRBJ2-2, with D tentatively TRBD1 (6 bases). Per germline, CDR1 SGHNT and CDR2 YENEEA. This CDR3 region has 16 residues. The V end was cut by 3 bases, the J end by 1 base, with 12 bases between. This chain's CDR3 is CASSFQGIGNTGELFF. The CDR3 DNA is TGTGCCAGCAGCTTCCAGGGGATTGGGAACACCGGGGAGCTGTTTTTT.

The J gene is TRBJ2-7, the V gene TRBV28; 7 positions match TRBD1. With V trimmed by 5 bases and J by 3 bases, 7 bases remained unmatched. The CDR3 loop spans 14 amino acids. Germline V lookup: CDR1 MDHEN, CDR2 SYDVKM. For the CDR3, the DNA is TGTGCCAGCAGTCGCAGACAGGGTTTCTACGAGCAGTACTTC. It codes for CASSRRQGFYEQYF.

This chain connects TRBV28 to TRBJ1-1; D gene unclear. Between the trimmed V and J ends, which lost 5 bases and 6 bases, there was a span of 7 bases. This CDR3 is 11 amino acids long. Germline CDR1 MDHEN, CDR2 SYDVKM. CDR3 protein: CASSDGAEAFF. Here the CDR3 DNA reads TGTGCCAGCAGTGACGGGGCTGAAGCTTTCTTT.

This chain joins TRBV30 and TRBJ1-2, with D uncertain. Trimming pared 3 bases from V and 0 bases from J, leaving 5 bases between. Germline lookup yields CDR1 GTSNPN and CDR2 SVGIG (reference sequence). The CDR3 is 12 residues long. CDR3 amino acids: CAWRETNYGYTF. CDR3 sequence (DNA): TGTGCCTGGAGAGAGACTAACTATGGCTACACCTTC.

The chain recombines TRBV4-1 with TRBJ1-2, with D possibly TRBD1 on 6 matching bases. The CDR3 runs 14 residues. The V gene lost 3 bases and the J gene lost 6 bases, with 14 bases spanning the gap. From germline, CDR1 is MGHRA and CDR2 YSYEKL. This CDR3 is CASSHPTGSDGYTF. CDR3 in DNA: TGCGCCAGCAGCCACCCCACAGGGAGTGATGGCTACACCTTC.

This clone was counted a few times. The gene calls are TRBV6-5 and TRBJ1-1, with TRBD1 matching over 9 bases. J was trimmed by 1 base and V by 6 bases; bases with no gene match: 3. The length of the CDR3 is 14 residues. CDR1 is MNHEY and CDR2 is SVGAGI in the germline V gene. CDR3: CASSPGQGNTEAFF. For the CDR3, the DNA is TGTGCCAGCAGCCCGGGACAGGGGAACACTGAAGCTTTCTTT.

This chain links TRBV19 with TRBJ2-3; maybe TRBD1 (5 bases). The CDR3 loop spans 13 amino acids. Trimming shortened V by 4 bases and J by 4 bases, and 9 bases separated the two germline ends. Germline V gives CDR1 LNHDA, CDR2 SQIVND (reference sequence). The CDR3 region is CASSRVGADTQYF. The CDR3 nucleotides are TGTGCCAGTAGTAGGGTAGGGGCAGATACGCAGTATTTT.

The chain employs TRBV18 and TRBJ2-7, with unresolved D. This CDR3 has 14 residues. Trimming shortened V by 2 bases and J by 2 bases, and 10 bases separated the two germline ends. Germline CDR1 KGHSH, CDR2 LQKENI. The CDR3 region is CASSPATRTYEQYF. The DNA for the CDR3 is TGTGCCAGCTCACCAGCAACCAGGACCTACGAGCAGTACTTC.

The chain couples TRBV11-2 to TRBJ2-7; tentative D call: TRBD2 (6 bases). V was cut by 5 bases and J by 3 bases, with 11 bases left in between. The CDR3 consists of 13 residues. Looked up from germline, CDR1 is SGHAT and CDR2 is FQNNGV. This CDR3 is CASSLRTIYEQYF. The CDR3 DNA is TGTGCCAGCAGCCTCCGGACTATCTACGAGCAGTACTTC.

The genes are TRBV2 and TRBJ2-7; 8 bases are shared with TRBD1. The CDR3 consists of 14 residues. Germline CDR1 and CDR2: SNHLY and FYNNEI. J lost 3 bases, V lost 6 bases, and 7 bases had no gene match. The CDR3 bases are TGTGCCAGCAGAGAGACAGGGGAATTCTACGAGCAGTACTTC. It translates to CASRETGEFYEQYF.

The rearrangement uses TRBV5-1 and TRBJ2-1, with TRBD2 matching 14 bases. The CDR3 consists of 17 residues. J lost 9 bases, V lost 0 bases, and 8 bases had no gene match. Germline CDR1 and CDR2: SGHRS and YFSETQ. The CDR3 bases are TGCGCCAGCAGCTTGGAGGGACTAGCGGGGGTCGGAGGTGAGCAGTTCTTC. Its protein is CASSLEGLAGVGGEQFF.

This chain links TRBV28 with TRBJ1-3, with D perhaps TRBD1 (6 bases). In germline, CDR1 is MDHEN, CDR2 SYDVKM. The CDR3 sequence is 18 residues long. V was pared by 8 bases and J by 0 bases, with 23 bases between. The CDR3 DNA reads TGTGCCAGCCGATACTCCGGGACACTTAGTAGCTCTGGAAACACCATATATTTT. Translating gives CASRYSGTLSSSGNTIYF.

The V call is TRBV7-2, the J call TRBJ1-2; TRBD1 aligns across 7 bases. This CDR3 has 14 residues. Trimming cost V 4 bases and J 4 bases; bases outside gene matches: 6. Germline CDR1 is SGHTA and CDR2 is FQGNSA. Here the CDR3 reads CASSSGQKIYGYTF. In DNA form, the CDR3 reads TGTGCCAGCAGCTCGGGACAGAAGATCTATGGCTACACCTTC.

This clone showed up just a few times. The J gene is TRBJ1-1, the V gene TRBV6-1, with a weak D call TRBD1 (5 bases). The V and J ends lost 3 bases and 1 base respectively, with 6 bases between them. CDR3 size: 13 residues. The germline CDR1 and CDR2 sequences are MNHNS and SASEGT. The CDR3 nucleotides are TGTGCCAGCAGTGACAGGGAGAACACTGAAGCTTTCTTT. Protein: CASSDRENTEAFF.

The rearrangement uses TRBV28 and TRBJ2-1, with 8 bases aligning to TRBD1. The CDR3 runs to 14 residues. Germline CDR1 and CDR2: MDHEN and SYDVKM. V lost 7 bases and J lost 2; bases outside the gene matches: 4. The DNA of the CDR3 is TGTGCCAGCACCTCAGGGGGCGCCTACAATGAGCAGTTCTTC. Protein product: CASTSGGAYNEQFF.

This clone occurred once. The chain uses TRBV7-6 and TRBJ2-5; the match to TRBD2 covers 12 bases. Losses at the gene ends were 3 bases for V and 5 bases for J; bases not matched to a gene: 7. This CDR3 spans 16 amino acids. CDR1 is SGHVS and CDR2 is FNYEAQ in the germline V gene. CDR3 DNA: TGTGCCAGCAGCTTCGGACTAGCGGGAACTGGTGAGACCCAGTACTTC. Its protein product is CASSFGLAGTGETQYF.

This chain links TRBV27 with TRBJ2-7, with 12 bases matching TRBD2. Trimming cost V 10 bases and J 4 bases; bases outside gene matches: 8. Germline CDR1 reads MNHEY; CDR2 reads SMNVEV (reference sequence). This CDR3 comprises 14 residues. CDR3 loop: CATILAGGPYEQYF. CDR3 sequence (DNA): TGTGCCACCATCCTAGCGGGGGGGCCTTACGAGCAGTACTTC.

The CDR3 DNA sequence: TGTGCCAGCTGCGTTGGACAGGGTAATGAAAAACTGTTTTTT. The encoded protein is CASCVGQGNEKLFF. V is TRBV6-6 and J is TRBJ1-4, with TRBD1 matching 8 bases. Per germline, CDR1 MNHNY and CDR2 SVGAGI (reference sequence). This CDR3 comprises 14 residues. V was clipped by 8 bases and J by 4 bases; unmatched bases: 6.

This clone has more than one count but fewer than ten. The chain recombines TRBV10-2 with TRBJ1-1, with a weak D call TRBD1 (5 bases). Germline V CDR1 and CDR2: WSHSY, SAAADI. The CDR3 is 17 residues long. V shed 2 bases and J shed 0 bases, with 16 bases lying between them. CDR3 nucleotides: TGCGCCAGCAGTGAGAACCCCAGGGAATTGGTGAACACTGAAGCTTTCTTT. Amino acid sequence: CASSENPRELVNTEAFF.

The table lists this clone with a few counts. The chain uses TRBV2 and TRBJ1-2; 10 bases fit TRBD1. CDR1 and CDR2 (germline): SNHLY, FYNNEI. The length of the CDR3 is 14 residues. J gave up 3 bases and V 5 bases, and 3 bases lay outside the gene matches. CDR3: CASSSGTGDYGYTF. The DNA of the CDR3 is TGTGCCAGCAGTTCCGGGACAGGGGACTATGGCTACACCTTC. Full variable domain (rest looked up from reference TRBV2 and TRBJ1-2): EPEVTQTPSHQVTQMGQEVILRCVPISNHLYFYWYRQILGQKVEFLVSFYNNEISEKSEIFDDQFSVERPDGSNFTLKIRSTKLEDSAMYFCASSSGTGDYGYTFGSGTRLTVV.

This clone was seen once. This chain uses TRBV28 with TRBJ2-5; 7 bases map to TRBD2. Germline V gives CDR1 MDHEN, CDR2 SYDVKM. The CDR3 spans 13 residues. With 4 bases clipped from V and 5 bases from J, the junction kept 4 bases outside the gene matches. The CDR3 region has the DNA TGTGCCAGCAGTTGGGGGGGACTGGAGACCCAGTACTTC. This translates into CASSWGGLETQYF.

This chain joins TRBV5-4 and TRBJ1-1, with TRBD1 matching 8 bases. Germline V gives CDR1 SGHNT, CDR2 YYREEE (reference sequence). With 2 bases clipped from V and 1 base from J, the junction kept 10 bases outside the gene matches. This CDR3 contains 17 residues. The CDR3 DNA sequence: TGTGCCAGCAGCTTTACCGGACAGGGCGCTAGGAACACTGAAGCTTTCTTT. It yields the protein CASSFTGQGARNTEAFF.